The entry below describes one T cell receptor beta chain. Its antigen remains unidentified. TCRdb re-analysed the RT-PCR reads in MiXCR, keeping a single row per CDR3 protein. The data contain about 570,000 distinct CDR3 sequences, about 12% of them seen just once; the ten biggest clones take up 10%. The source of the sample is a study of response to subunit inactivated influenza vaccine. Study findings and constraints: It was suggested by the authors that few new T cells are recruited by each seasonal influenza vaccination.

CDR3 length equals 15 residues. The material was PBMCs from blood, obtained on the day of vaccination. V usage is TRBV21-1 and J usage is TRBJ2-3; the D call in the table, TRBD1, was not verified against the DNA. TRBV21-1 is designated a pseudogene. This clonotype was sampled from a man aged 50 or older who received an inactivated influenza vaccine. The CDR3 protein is CASSNPGGRTDTQYF. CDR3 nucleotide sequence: TGTGCCAGCAGCAACCCAGGGGGCCGCACAGATACGCAGTATTTT.